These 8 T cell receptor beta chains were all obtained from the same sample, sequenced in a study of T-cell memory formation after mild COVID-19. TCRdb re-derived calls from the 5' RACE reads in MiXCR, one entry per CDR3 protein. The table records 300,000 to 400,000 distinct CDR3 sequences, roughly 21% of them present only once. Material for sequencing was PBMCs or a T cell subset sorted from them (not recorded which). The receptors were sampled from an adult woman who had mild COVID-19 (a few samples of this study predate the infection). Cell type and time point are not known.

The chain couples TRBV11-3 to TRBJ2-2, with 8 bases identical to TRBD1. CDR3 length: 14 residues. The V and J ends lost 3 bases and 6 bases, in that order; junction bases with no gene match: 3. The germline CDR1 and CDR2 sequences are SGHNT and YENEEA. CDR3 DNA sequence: TGTGCCAGCAGCTTTGGACAGGGAGCCGGGGAGCTGTTTTTT. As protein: CASSFGQGAGELFF.

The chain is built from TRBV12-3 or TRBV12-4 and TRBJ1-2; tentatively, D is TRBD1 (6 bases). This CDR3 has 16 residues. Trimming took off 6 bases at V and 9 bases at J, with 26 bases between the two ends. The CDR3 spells CASSLGGAGVGFSYTF. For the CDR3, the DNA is TGTGCCAGCAGCCTCGGGGGGGCAGGGGTCGGTTTTAGCTACACCTTC.

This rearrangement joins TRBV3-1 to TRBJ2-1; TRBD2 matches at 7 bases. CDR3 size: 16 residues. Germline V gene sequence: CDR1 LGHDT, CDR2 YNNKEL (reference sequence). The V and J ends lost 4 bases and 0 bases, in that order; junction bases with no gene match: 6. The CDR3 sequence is CASSLRLAGSYNEQFF. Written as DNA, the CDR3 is TGTGCCAGCAGCCTTCGACTAGCAGGCTCCTACAATGAGCAGTTCTTC.

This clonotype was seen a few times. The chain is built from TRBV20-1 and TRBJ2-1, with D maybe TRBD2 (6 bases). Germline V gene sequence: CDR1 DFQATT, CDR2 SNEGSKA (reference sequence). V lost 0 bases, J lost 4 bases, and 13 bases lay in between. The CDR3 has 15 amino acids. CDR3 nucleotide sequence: TGCAGTGCTAGAGATCTAGCTAGCGATTACAATGAGCAGTTCTTC. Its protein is CSARDLASDYNEQFF.

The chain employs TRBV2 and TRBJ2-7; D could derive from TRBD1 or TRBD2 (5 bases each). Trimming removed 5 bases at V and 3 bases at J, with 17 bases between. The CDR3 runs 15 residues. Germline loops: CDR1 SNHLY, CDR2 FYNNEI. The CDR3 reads CASSSGPSRLYEQYF. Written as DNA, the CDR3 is TGTGCCAGCAGTTCGGGACCCTCCCGCCTCTACGAGCAGTACTTC.

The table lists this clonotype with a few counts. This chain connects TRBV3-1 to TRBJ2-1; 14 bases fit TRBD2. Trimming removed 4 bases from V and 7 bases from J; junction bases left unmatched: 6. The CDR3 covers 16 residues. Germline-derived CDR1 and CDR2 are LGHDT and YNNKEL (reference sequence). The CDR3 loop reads CASSPPGLAGENEQFF. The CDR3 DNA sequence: TGTGCCAGCAGCCCACCGGGACTAGCGGGAGAAAATGAGCAGTTCTTC.

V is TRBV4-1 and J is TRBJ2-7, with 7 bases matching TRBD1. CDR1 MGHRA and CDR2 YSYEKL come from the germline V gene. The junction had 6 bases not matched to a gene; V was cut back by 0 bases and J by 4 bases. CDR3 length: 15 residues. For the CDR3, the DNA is TGCGCCAGCAGCCAAGAGTCAGGGGGTGAATACGAGCAGTACTTC. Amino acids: CASSQESGGEYEQYF.

Here the CDR3 reads CASSLVREKDTQYF. The CDR3 DNA is TGCGCCAGCAGCTTGGTTAGGGAGAAAGATACGCAGTATTTT. The V gene is TRBV5-1, the J gene TRBJ2-3, with D maybe TRBD2 (5 bases). The CDR3 length is 14 residues. Germline lookup yields CDR1 SGHRS and CDR2 YFSETQ. V gave up 0 bases and J gave up 5 bases, with 10 bases separating them. Combining the CDR3 with reference TRBV5-1 and TRBJ2-3 gives the whole variable domain KAGVTQTPRYLIKTRGQQVTLSCSPISGHRSVSWYQQTPGQGLQFLFEYFSETQRNKGNFPGRFSGRQFSNSRSEMNVSTLELGDSALYLCASSLVREKDTQYFGPGTRLTVL.